This T cell receptor (beta chain) comes out of a study of blood T cell repertoires in COVID-19. The overall study: Spain, Italy and the United States supplied samples that represented acute and convalescent COVID-19. PBMCs, B-cell-depleted T cells, or T cells were the source of the cDNA or gDNA that made up the material.

In the original processing: Amplified reference gene primers provided the basis for estimating nucleated cell counts. Clones were sequenced by immunoSEQ multiplex PCR, and TCRdb holds only the in-frame ones, with some missing. The V and J calls and clone size are taken from that table; D and trimming were inferred from the DNA. The data contain approximately 130,000 clones, around 83% of them singletons. V dropped 4 bases and J dropped 4; count of bases not matched to a gene: 2. The CDR3 consists of 13 residues. CDR1 LGHNA and CDR2 YSLEER come from the germline V gene. This chain connects TRBV4-3 to TRBJ1-2, with TRBD1 matching 8 bases. The origin of this receptor is a human donor in a cohort sampled during active COVID-19. Source material: peripheral blood. This chain's CDR3 is CASSPDRGYGYTF. As DNA, the CDR3 is TGCGCCAGCAGCCCCGACAGGGGCTATGGCTACACCTTC.